The sequence of this TCR beta chain was determined in a study of post-analysis software for immune sequencing data. At the level of the study: Disease trajectories encompassed relapsing-remitting, secondary progressive and progressive-relapsing multiple sclerosis. General study findings and limits: Elevated frequency relative to controls characterized several TRBV segments in patients, TRBV5-6, TRBV5-1 and TRBV20-1 among them.

The V gene's germline CDR1 is MNHNS and CDR2 SASEGT. The CDR3 covers 13 residues. Deletions cut 5 bases from V and 1 base from J, with 9 bases between. Turning to this clonotype: Its antigen is currently unknown.

Prepared libraries of TCR beta cDNA carried unique molecular identifiers. One entry per CDR3 protein, called by TCRdb with MiXCR from the PCR reads. This table holds around 700,000 distinct CDR3 sequences, approximately 60% found once. The chain is built from TRBV6-1 and TRBJ2-7; possible D gene TRBD1, 6 bases. Sequenced material: blood. This TCR was sampled from a girl aged 2 to 10 with multiple sclerosis. The CDR3 region is CASSPGHSYEQYF. The DNA for the CDR3 is TGTGCCAGCAGTCCGGGACATTCCTACGAGCAGTACTTC.